This T cell receptor (beta chain) was retrieved from a study of blood T cell repertoires in COVID-19. Study context: The United States, Italy and Spain supplied acute and convalescent COVID-19 samples.

Here immunoSEQ multiplex PCR was the method, and the copy in TCRdb shows in-frame clones only, minus some. This sample has around 200,000 clones, with more than 75% found just once. Germline CDR1 and CDR2: SGHTA and FQGNSA. Trimming left V 7 bases short and J 0 bases short, with 15 bases between. CDR3 size: 15 residues. Sequencing was performed on peripheral blood. The source of this sequence is a man aged 35 to 55 with active or convalescent COVID-19. This chain uses TRBV7-2 with TRBJ1-2, with D possibly matching TRBD1 (5 bases). CDR3 residues: CASTTQVGTNYGYTF. The CDR3 DNA reads TGTGCCAGCACGACACAGGTCGGAACTAACTATGGCTACACCTTC.